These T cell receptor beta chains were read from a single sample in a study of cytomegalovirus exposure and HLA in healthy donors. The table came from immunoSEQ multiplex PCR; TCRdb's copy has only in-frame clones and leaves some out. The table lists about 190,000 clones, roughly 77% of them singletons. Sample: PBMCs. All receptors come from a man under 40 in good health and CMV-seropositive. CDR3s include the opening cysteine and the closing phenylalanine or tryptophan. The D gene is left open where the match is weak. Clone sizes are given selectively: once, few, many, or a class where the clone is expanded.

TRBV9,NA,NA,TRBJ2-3,TGTGTCAGCAGCCAGAACAGGGAATATTGGACAGATACGCAGTATTTT,CVSSQNREYWTDTQYF
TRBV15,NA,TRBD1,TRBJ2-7,TGTGCCACCAGGGGGACAGGGGGCTACGAGCAGTACTTC,CATRGTGGYEQYF
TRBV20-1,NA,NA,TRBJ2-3,TGCAGTACCAGAAACACAGATACGCAGTATTTT,CSTRNTDTQYF
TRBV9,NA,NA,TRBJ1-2,TGTGCCAGCAGCCCGGGGTATGGCTACACCTTC,CASSPGYGYTF
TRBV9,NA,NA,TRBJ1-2,TGTGCCAGCAGCGAGCAGGGTCGCGGCCCTAACTATGGCTACACCTTC,CASSEQGRGPNYGYTF
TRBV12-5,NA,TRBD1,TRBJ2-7,TGTGCTAGTGGTTTGAACAGGGGGCCGACCCACGAGCAGTACTTC,CASGLNRGPTHEQYF
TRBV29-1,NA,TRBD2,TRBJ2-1,TGCAGCGTTGAAGATCTGAAGACTAGCGGTCTTCGGGGTGAGCAGTTCTTC,CSVEDLKTSGLRGEQFF
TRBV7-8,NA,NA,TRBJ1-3,TGTGCCAGCAGCCGGGGCGGGAGCAGGGCTGGAAACACCATATATTTT,CASSRGGSRAGNTIYF
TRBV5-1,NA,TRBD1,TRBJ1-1,TGCGCCAGCAGCTTGGGGACAGGGGGCCTTGACACTGAAGCTTTCTTT,CASSLGTGGLDTEAFF
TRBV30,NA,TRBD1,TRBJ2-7,TGTGCCTGGAGCATGAACAGGGGGCCCCGCGAGCAGTACTTC,CAWSMNRGPREQYF
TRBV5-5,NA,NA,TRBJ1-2,TGTGCCAGCAGGGGGGGAGGGAATAACTATGGCTACACCTTC,CASRGGGNNYGYTF
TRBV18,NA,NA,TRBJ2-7,TGTGCCAGCTCTCCCGGGACGGACAGCGAGCAGTACTTC,CASSPGTDSEQYF
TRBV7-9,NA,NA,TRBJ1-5,TGTGCCAGCAGCTTAGCTGGATTGGGGGGAGGGCAGCCCCAGCATTTT,CASSLAGLGGGQPQHF
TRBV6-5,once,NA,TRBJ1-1,TGTGCCAGCAGTTACGTGGGGCCCCTCGACACTGAAGCTTTCTTT,CASSYVGPLDTEAFF
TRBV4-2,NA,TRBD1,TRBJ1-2,TGTGCCAGCAGCACGGGACAGGGGGCCTATGGCTACACCTTC,CASSTGQGAYGYTF
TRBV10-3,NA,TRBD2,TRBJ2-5,TGTGCCACTTCATCGCCTCAGGGACTAGCGGGGCAAGAGACCCAGTACTTC,CATSSPQGLAGQETQYF
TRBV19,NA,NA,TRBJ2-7,TGTGCCAGTAGTATAGCGCAGGGCTCCTACGAGCAGTACTTC,CASSIAQGSYEQYF
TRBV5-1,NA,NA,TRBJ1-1,TGCGCCAGCAGCCCATCCCGTTCGGGGGGCACTGAAGCTTTCTTT,CASSPSRSGGTEAFF
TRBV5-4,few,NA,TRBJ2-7,TGTGCCAGCAGCTTGGAAGCGGTCTACGAGCAGTACTTC,CASSLEAVYEQYF
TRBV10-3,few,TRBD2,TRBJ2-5,TGTGCCATCAGTGACCCGACTAGCGGGAGGGAAGAGACCCAGTACTTC,CAISDPTSGREETQYF
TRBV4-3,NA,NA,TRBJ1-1,TGCGCCAGCAGCCTACAGGGGAACACTGAAGCTTTCTTT,CASSLQGNTEAFF
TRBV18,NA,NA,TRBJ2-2,TGTGCCAGCTCACCACCGAGGCTACCCAACACCGGGGAGCTGTTTTTT,CASSPPRLPNTGELFF
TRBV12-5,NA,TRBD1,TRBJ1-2,TGTGCTAGTGGTTTAACAGGGGTTCCTAACTATGGCTACACCTTC,CASGLTGVPNYGYTF
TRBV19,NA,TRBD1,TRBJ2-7,TGTGCCAGTAGTATATCCCTCGGGACAGCTATAATTTCCTACGAGCAGTACTTC,CASSISLGTAIISYEQYF
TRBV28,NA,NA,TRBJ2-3,TGTGCCAGCCAAGTCAGGGGCGGGAGAACAGATACGCAGTATTTT,CASQVRGGRTDTQYF
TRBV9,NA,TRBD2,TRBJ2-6,TGTGCCAGCAGCTCCCGGCCGGGGAGGGCTGGGGCCAACGTCCTGACTTTC,CASSSRPGRAGANVLTF
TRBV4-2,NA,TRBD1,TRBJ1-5,TGTGCCAGCAGCCAGAACACAGGGGAATTGAATCAGCCCCAGCATTTT,CASSQNTGELNQPQHF
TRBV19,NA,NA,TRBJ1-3,TGTGCCAGTAGTATAGGCGACAGGCTCTCTGGAAACACCATATATTTT,CASSIGDRLSGNTIYF